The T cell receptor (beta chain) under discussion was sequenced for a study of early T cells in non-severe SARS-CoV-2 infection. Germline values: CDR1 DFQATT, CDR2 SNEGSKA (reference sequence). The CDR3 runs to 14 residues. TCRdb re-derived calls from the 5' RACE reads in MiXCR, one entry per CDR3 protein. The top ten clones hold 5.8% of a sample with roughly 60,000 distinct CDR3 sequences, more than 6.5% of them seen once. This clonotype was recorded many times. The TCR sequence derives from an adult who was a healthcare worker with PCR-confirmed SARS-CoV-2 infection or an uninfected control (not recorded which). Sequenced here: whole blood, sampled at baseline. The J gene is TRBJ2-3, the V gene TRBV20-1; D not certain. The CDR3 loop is CSVRSAPYTDTQYF. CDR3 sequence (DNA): TGCAGCGTCCGGTCAGCGCCCTACACAGATACGCAGTATTTT.